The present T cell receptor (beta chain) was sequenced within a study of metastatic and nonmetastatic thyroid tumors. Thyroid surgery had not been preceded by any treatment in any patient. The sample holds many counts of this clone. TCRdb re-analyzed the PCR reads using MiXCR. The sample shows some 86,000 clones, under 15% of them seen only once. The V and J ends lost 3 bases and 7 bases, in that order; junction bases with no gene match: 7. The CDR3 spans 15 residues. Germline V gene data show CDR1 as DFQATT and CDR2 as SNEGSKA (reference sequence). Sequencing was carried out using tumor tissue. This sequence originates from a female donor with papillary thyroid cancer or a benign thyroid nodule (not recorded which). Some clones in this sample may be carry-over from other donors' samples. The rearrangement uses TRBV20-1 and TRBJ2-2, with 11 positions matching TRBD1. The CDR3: CSASKGQGAVGELFF. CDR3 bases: TGCAGTGCTAGCAAAGGACAGGGGGCGGTCGGGGAGCTGTTTTTT.